The 27 T cell receptor beta chains below all came from one sample that was sequenced in a study of PD-L1 blockade in urothelial cancer. Time point indicated: pretreatment peripheral blood. The assay was immunoSEQ multiplex PCR, and TCRdb's table has in-frame clones only and misses some. The sample has about 16,000 clones; over 75% are singletons. Source: PBMCs, taken around atezolizumab (anti-PD-L1) treatment. Receptors were obtained from a man between 70 and 80 years old with urothelial cancer.

This chain uses TRBV12-5 with TRBJ1-1, with no clear D. The length of the CDR3 is 16 residues. Germline values: CDR1 LGHNT, CDR2 FRNRAP. V was shortened by 0 bases and J by 5 bases, with 16 bases between the two germline ends. The CDR3 DNA is TGTGCTAGTGGTTTGGTATTAACTCGGGGAGGGACTGAAGCTTTCTTT. This sequence encodes CASGLVLTRGGTEAFF.

V usage is TRBV30 and J usage is TRBJ1-4, with D tentatively TRBD1 (6 bases). Germline V gene lookup returns CDR1 GTSNPN and CDR2 SVGIG (reference sequence). The CDR3 is 18 amino acids. V was trimmed by 2 bases and J by 0 bases, leaving 19 bases between them. The CDR3 here is CAWSPLLDRFATNEKLFF. CDR3 nucleotide sequence: TGTGCCTGGAGTCCCCTACTGGACAGATTTGCAACTAATGAAAAACTGTTTTTT.

The V and J genes are TRBV11-3 and TRBJ2-1; 10 bases map to TRBD1. The CDR3 runs 15 residues. The V segment lost 5 bases and the J segment 4 bases; nucleotides outside the gene matches: 5. Germline lookup yields CDR1 SGHNT and CDR2 YENEEA. The CDR3 DNA is TGTGCCAGCAGCACCGGGACAGGGGTGTACAATGAGCAGTTCTTC. The encoded protein is CASSTGTGVYNEQFF. The full variable domain, with the rest looked up from reference TRBV11-3 and TRBJ2-1, is EAGVVQSPRYKIIEKKQPVAFWCNPISGHNTLYWYLQNLGQGPELLIRYENEEAVDDSQLPKDRFSAERLKGVDSTLKIQPAELGDSAVYLCASSTGTGVYNEQFFGPGTRLTVL.

The chain uses TRBV6-6 and TRBJ1-5, with TRBD1 matching over 7 bases. Germline V gene sequence: CDR1 MNHNY, CDR2 SVGAGI (reference sequence). CDR3 length equals 15 residues. V was pared by 7 bases and J by 2 bases, with 8 bases of the junction left unmatched. CDR3 amino acids: CASTPGQSRNQPQHF. CDR3 bases: TGTGCCAGCACACCGGGACAGAGTCGCAATCAGCCCCAGCATTTT.

Only a few counts were recorded for this clone. In nucleotides, the CDR3 is TGTGCCAGCAGCTTAGACCCTACTAGCACAGATACGCAGTATTTT. Its translation is CASSLDPTSTDTQYF. The chain links TRBV7-2 to TRBJ2-3; no clear D gene. Germline V lookup: CDR1 SGHTA, CDR2 FQGNSA. The V end was cut by 1 base, the J end by 0 bases, with 8 bases between. This CDR3 is built from 15 residues.

The V call is TRBV4-1, the J call TRBJ1-6; D perhaps matches TRBD1 (6 bases). Germline CDR1 MGHRA, CDR2 YSYEKL. Trimming left V 2 bases short and J 4 bases short, with 12 bases between. CDR3 length: 16 amino acids. CDR3 DNA: TGCGCCAGCAGCCAAACAGGGAAGGAGTATAATTCACCCCTCCACTTT. Protein product: CASSQTGKEYNSPLHF.

The count of this clone is one. This chain joins TRBV5-6 and TRBJ2-5; D gene uncertain. Germline V CDR1 and CDR2: SGHDT, YYEEEE. The ends were cut back, 2 bases at V and 2 bases at J, with 7 bases in the middle. This CDR3 spans 13 amino acids. For the CDR3, the DNA is TGTGCCAGCAGCTTTATGTATCAAGAGACCCAGTACTTC. Translating it yields CASSFMYQETQYF.

This chain connects TRBV6-1 to TRBJ2-3; the match to TRBD1 covers 7 bases. CDR1 is MNHNS and CDR2 is SASEGT in the germline V gene. J gave up 0 bases and V 4 bases, and 4 bases lay outside the gene matches. There are 15 residues in the CDR3. CDR3 in amino acids: CASSAGQVSTDTQYF. CDR3 nucleotide sequence: TGTGCCAGCAGTGCCGGACAGGTGAGCACAGATACGCAGTATTTT.

This clone was found a few times. This chain connects TRBV2 to TRBJ2-5, with TRBD1 identical over 10 bases. This CDR3 has 13 amino acids. Per the germline V gene, CDR1 is SNHLY and CDR2 is FYNNEI. After removal of 8 bases from V and 5 bases from J, the junction contained 5 bases not matched to a gene. The CDR3 region is CASPDRGRETQYF. CDR3 in DNA: TGTGCCAGCCCCGACAGGGGGCGGGAGACCCAGTACTTC.

This chain links TRBV10-3 with TRBJ2-3, with 11 bases lining up with TRBD2. Trimming cost V 1 base and J 2 bases; bases outside gene matches: 2. The CDR3 is 16 residues long. Germline V gene sequence: CDR1 ENHRY, CDR2 SYGVKD. DNA of the CDR3: TGTGCCATCAGTGAGTATAGCGGGGGGGCCACAGATACGCAGTATTTT. Residues: CAISEYSGGATDTQYF.

The chain uses TRBV19 and TRBJ1-3, with D possibly being TRBD1 (6 bases). Trimming left V 2 bases short and J 0 bases short, with 8 bases between. CDR3 size: 15 residues. Germline V gene lookup returns CDR1 LNHDA and CDR2 SQIVND (reference sequence). The CDR3: CASSIRGHSGNTIYF. CDR3 DNA: TGTGCCAGTAGTATACGGGGACACTCTGGAAACACCATATATTTT.

The sample holds a few counts of this clone. The CDR3 sequence: CASSLWGQGLSSYEQYF. CDR3 in DNA: TGTGCCAGCAGCTTATGGGGACAGGGTTTATCTTCCTACGAGCAGTACTTC. V usage is TRBV11-2 and J usage is TRBJ2-7, with TRBD1 identical over 9 bases. The CDR3 is 17 amino acids. V gave up 2 bases and J gave up 1 base; unmatched junction bases: 9. The germline V gene encodes CDR1 SGHAT and CDR2 FQNNGV.

The chain carries TRBV6-1 and TRBJ1-1, with D unclear. Germline CDR1 reads MNHNS; CDR2 reads SASEGT. V was cut by 6 bases and J by 0 bases, with 8 bases left in between. The length of the CDR3 is 13 residues. The CDR3 is CASRPNLNTEAFF. CDR3 nucleotide sequence: TGTGCCAGCAGACCAAACTTGAACACTGAAGCTTTCTTT.

This chain links TRBV10-1 with TRBJ2-3; 7 positions agree with TRBD2. The V segment lost 1 base and the J segment 2 bases; nucleotides outside the gene matches: 6. This CDR3 has 16 amino acids. Germline assignment: CDR1 WNHNN and CDR2 SYGVQD (reference sequence). The CDR3 bases are TGCGCCAGCAGTGAGTTCGCTAGCGGCCTCACAGATACGCAGTATTTT. Amino acids: CASSEFASGLTDTQYF.

The chain has TRBV5-5 and TRBJ2-1; D is uncertain. Trimming took 4 bases from V and 0 from J, leaving 11 bases between them. This CDR3 is built from 15 residues. CDR1 is SGHKS, CDR2 YYEKEE, per germline (reference sequence). The CDR3: CASSPTMSSYNEQFF. The CDR3 nucleotides read TGTGCCAGCAGCCCTACCATGAGCTCCTACAATGAGCAGTTCTTC.

The rearrangement joins TRBV5-6 to TRBJ2-2; D is undetermined. The V gene's germline CDR1 is SGHDT and CDR2 YYEEEE. The CDR3 contains 11 residues. The V and J ends lost 7 bases and 5 bases respectively, with 6 bases between them. The CDR3 protein is CASHKTGELFF. The CDR3, as DNA: TGTGCCAGCCACAAAACCGGGGAGCTGTTTTTT.

J is TRBJ2-7 and V is TRBV5-1; D remains unclear. The CDR3 contains 12 residues. Trimming took off 1 base at V and 7 bases at J, with 9 bases between the two ends. Germline V CDR1 and CDR2: SGHRS, YFSETQ. The CDR3 region has the DNA TGCGCCAGCAGCTTGCCCGCGGAGGAGCAGTACTTC. Protein product: CASSLPAEEQYF.

The chain combines TRBV5-1 with TRBJ2-5; tentatively, D is TRBD2 (6 bases). Trimming stripped 4 bases from V and 7 bases from J, with 17 bases between. The CDR3 consists of 14 residues. Germline V gene sequence: CDR1 SGHRS, CDR2 YFSETQ. The CDR3 DNA follows: TGCGCCAGCAGCCCCAGCGGGCTTCTTGGGACCCAGTACTTC. As protein: CASSPSGLLGTQYF.

J is TRBJ1-6 and V is TRBV2; D is unresolved. Trimming pared 9 bases from V and 8 bases from J, leaving 14 bases between. From germline, CDR1 is SNHLY and CDR2 FYNNEI. This CDR3 region has 13 residues. This CDR3 is CASSVGIDSPLHF. The CDR3, as DNA: TGTGCCAGTAGCGTGGGGATTGATTCACCCCTCCACTTT.

V is TRBV12-5 and J is TRBJ1-2; D is ambiguous. CDR3 size: 14 residues. Germline CDR1 and CDR2: LGHNT and FRNRAP. Between the trimmed V and J ends, which lost 4 bases and 8 bases, there was a span of 17 bases. CDR3 coding DNA: TGTGCTAGTGGTTCCAGCGGGGTTCTCGTCGGCTACACCTTC. This sequence encodes CASGSSGVLVGYTF.

The chain combines TRBV5-4 with TRBJ2-3; 11 bases match TRBD2. CDR3 length: 14 residues. From germline, CDR1 is SGHNT and CDR2 YYREEE (reference sequence). Trimming took 4 bases from V and 13 from J; bases not matched to a gene: 11. Written as DNA, the CDR3 is TGTGCCAGCAGCCCCCAGACTAGCGGGGAGTCGAAGTATTTT. Translating it yields CASSPQTSGESKYF.

The chain is built from TRBV6-5 and TRBJ2-2; tentatively, D is TRBD1 (6 bases). There are 15 residues in the CDR3. From germline, CDR1 is MNHEY and CDR2 SVGAGI. V lost 6 bases, J lost 0 bases, and 11 bases lay in between. CDR3: CASSDGTTNTGELFF. As DNA, the CDR3 is TGTGCCAGCAGCGATGGGACAACGAACACCGGGGAGCTGTTTTTT.

This rearrangement joins TRBV5-1 to TRBJ2-1, with D possibly being TRBD2 (6 bases). With 5 bases removed from V and 0 bases from J, the gap between germline ends came to 12 bases. The CDR3 runs 15 residues. CDR1 is SGHRS, CDR2 YFSETQ, per germline. The CDR3 loop reads CASSRRDNSYNEQFF. DNA for the CDR3: TGCGCCAGCAGTCGGCGGGATAACTCCTACAATGAGCAGTTCTTC.

The chain joins TRBV5-6 to TRBJ2-5; D may be TRBD2 (6 bases). Germline CDR1 reads SGHDT; CDR2 reads YYEEEE. This CDR3 region has 13 residues. Between the trimmed V and J ends, which lost 4 bases and 7 bases, there was a span of 14 bases. CDR3 amino acids: CASSPRRGGTQYF. CDR3 in DNA: TGTGCCAGCAGCCCGAGGAGGGGAGGGACCCAGTACTTC. The whole variable domain, filled in from reference TRBV5-6 and TRBJ2-5, reads DAGVTQSPTHLIKTRGQQVTLRCSPKSGHDTVSWYQQALGQGPQFIFQYYEEEERQRGNFPDRFSGHQFPNYSSELNVNALLLGDSALYLCASSPRRGGTQYFGPGTRLLVL.

The chain couples TRBV30 to TRBJ1-3, with D unresolved. This CDR3 comprises 15 residues. Germline CDR1 is GTSNPN and CDR2 is SVGIG (reference sequence). Trimming pared 5 bases from V and 0 bases from J, leaving 14 bases between. CDR3 amino acids: CAWGGGASSGNTIYF. The DNA of the CDR3 is TGTGCCTGGGGAGGCGGCGCAAGCTCTGGAAACACCATATATTTT.

The rearrangement joins TRBV4-1 to TRBJ2-7; a weak D match, TRBD2 (5 bases). This CDR3 comprises 14 residues. V was cut by 1 base and J by 0 bases, with 7 bases left in between. Germline CDR1 is MGHRA and CDR2 is YSYEKL. The CDR3 spells CASSQGRGSYEQYF. CDR3 nucleotide sequence: TGCGCCAGCAGCCAAGGACGGGGCTCCTACGAGCAGTACTTC.

The chain links TRBV7-9 to TRBJ1-6; a possible D gene is TRBD1 (6 bases). CDR3 length: 16 amino acids. Germline CDR1 is SEHNR and CDR2 is FQNEAQ (reference sequence). The germline V and J ends were trimmed by 3 bases and 10 bases, with 19 bases remaining between them. The CDR3 here is CASSFGSGRGGSPLHF. CDR3 coding DNA: TGTGCCAGCAGCTTCGGATCCGGCAGGGGTGGATCACCCCTCCACTTT.